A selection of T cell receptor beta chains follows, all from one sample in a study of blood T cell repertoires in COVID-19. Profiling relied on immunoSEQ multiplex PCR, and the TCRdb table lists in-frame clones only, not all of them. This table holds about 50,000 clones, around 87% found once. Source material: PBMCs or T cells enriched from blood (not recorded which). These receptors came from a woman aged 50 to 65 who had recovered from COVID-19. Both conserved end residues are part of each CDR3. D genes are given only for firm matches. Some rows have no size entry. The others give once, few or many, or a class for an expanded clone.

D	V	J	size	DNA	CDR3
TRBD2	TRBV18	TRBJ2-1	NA	TGTGCCAGCTCACCGCCCGGGGGGGCAGGGGAGCAGTTCTTC	CASSPPGGAGEQFF
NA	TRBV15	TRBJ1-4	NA	TGTGCCACCAGCAACGGTGTGGAGCGGAAAAATGAAAAACTGTTTTTT	CATSNGVERKNEKLFF
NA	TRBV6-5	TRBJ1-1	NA	TGTGCCAGCAGGGTGGCAGGGGAGACCACTGAAGCTTTCTTT	CASRVAGETTEAFF
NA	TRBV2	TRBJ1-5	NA	TGTGCCAGCAGTGAAGCGCGCGGGAGCAATCAGCCCCAGCATTTT	CASSEARGSNQPQHF
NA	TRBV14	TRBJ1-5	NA	TGTGCCAGCAGCCAATCTGCGCAGGGCGTCTGGGGCAATCAGCCCCAGCATTTT	CASSQSAQGVWGNQPQHF
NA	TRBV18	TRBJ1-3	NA	TGTGCCAGCTCACCACCAGGGGCTGGAAACACCATATATTTT	CASSPPGAGNTIYF
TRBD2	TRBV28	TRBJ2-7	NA	TGTGCCAGCACCTCACATTACGGGGGGTGGAACGAGCAGTACTTC	CASTSHYGGWNEQYF
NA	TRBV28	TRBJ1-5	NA	TGTGCCAGCAGTCGAAATCCGGGACACCTACAGCCCCAGCATTTT	CASSRNPGHLQPQHF
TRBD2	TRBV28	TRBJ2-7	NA	TGTGCCAGCTGTCGGCTAGCGGGATACCACGAGCAGTACTTC	CASCRLAGYHEQYF
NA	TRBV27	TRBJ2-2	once	TGTGCCAGCAGTTTCGGGAGTACTAGTACCACCGGGGAGCTGTTTTTT	CASSFGSTSTTGELFF
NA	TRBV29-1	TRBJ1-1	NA	TGCAGCGTTTATGTGAACACTGAAGCTTTCTTT	CSVYVNTEAFF
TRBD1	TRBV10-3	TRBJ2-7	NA	TGTGCCAACTACTGGACAGGGCTCTCCTACGAGCAGTACTTC	CANYWTGLSYEQYF
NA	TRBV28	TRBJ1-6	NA	TGTGCCAGCAGTTTATTTCCAGGGGATGTTTCACCCCTCCACTTT	CASSLFPGDVSPLHF
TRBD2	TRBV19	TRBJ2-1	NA	TGTGCCAGTAGGGGCGGGGGGGCCGGTTCAGATGAGCAGTTCTTC	CASRGGGAGSDEQFF
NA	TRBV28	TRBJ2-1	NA	TGTGCCAGCAGCCAGACTCATGGTAGCTCCTACAATGAGCAGTTCTTC	CASSQTHGSSYNEQFF
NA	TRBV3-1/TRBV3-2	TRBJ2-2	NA	TGTGCCAGCAGCCAAGGGGGACTTGCGAACACCGGGGAGCTGTTTTTT	CASSQGGLANTGELFF
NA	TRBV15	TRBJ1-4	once	TGTGCCACCAGCCGGGGAACTAATGAAAAACTGTTTTTT	CATSRGTNEKLFF
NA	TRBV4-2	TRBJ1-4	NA	TGTGCCAGCAGCCAAAATAGTTATAATGAAAAACTGTTTTTT	CASSQNSYNEKLFF
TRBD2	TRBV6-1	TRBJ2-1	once	TGTGCCAGCAGCGAGCGGGGCTACAATGAGCAGTTCTTC	CASSERGYNEQFF
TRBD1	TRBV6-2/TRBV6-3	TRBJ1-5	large	TGTGCCAGCAGTTACTCCCGGACAGGGTCAAATTTTTTTTTCGCTCAGCCCCAGCATTTT	CASSYSRTGSNFFFAQPQHF
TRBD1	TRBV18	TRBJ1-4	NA	TGTGCCAGCTCACCGAGCTACAGCGACAGGGTAGGGAGTGAAAAACTGTTTTTT	CASSPSYSDRVGSEKLFF
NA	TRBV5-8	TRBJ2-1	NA	TGTGCCAGCAGCTTGAGGACTGGCTACAATGAGCAGTTCTTC	CASSLRTGYNEQFF
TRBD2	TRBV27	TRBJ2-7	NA	TGTGCCAGCAGCCGATATGCTAGCGGGAGTATCTCCTACGAGCAGTACTTC	CASSRYASGSISYEQYF
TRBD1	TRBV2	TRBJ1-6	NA	TGTGCCAGCAGTCCGACAGGGCGCCCTTCACCCCTCCACTTT	CASSPTGRPSPLHF
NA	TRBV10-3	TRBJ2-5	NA	TGTGCCATCAGTGAGTCTGGGGAGAAACAAGAGACCCAGTACTTC	CAISESGEKQETQYF
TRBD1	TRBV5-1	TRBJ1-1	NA	TGCGCCAGCAGCCACGGACAGGGGGCGCAAACTGAAGCTTTCTTT	CASSHGQGAQTEAFF
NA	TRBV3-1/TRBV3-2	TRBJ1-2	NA	TGTGCCAGCAGCCAGGGGGGGGCAACCTATGGCTACACCTTC	CASSQGGATYGYTF
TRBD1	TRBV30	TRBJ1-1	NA	TGTGCCTGGAGGGGACAGTACACTGAAGCTTTCTTT	CAWRGQYTEAFF
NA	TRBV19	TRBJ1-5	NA	TGTGCCAGTAGTAATGACAACCTGGGCAATCAGCCCCAGCATTTT	CASSNDNLGNQPQHF
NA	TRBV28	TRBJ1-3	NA	TGTGCCAGCAGTTTAGGGTGGAGTGGCTCTGGAAACACCATATATTTT	CASSLGWSGSGNTIYF
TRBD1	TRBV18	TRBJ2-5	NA	TGTGCCAGCTCCCCGGGACAGCAAGAGACCCAGTACTTC	CASSPGQQETQYF
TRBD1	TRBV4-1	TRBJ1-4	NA	TGCGCCAGCAGCCTTAGTGAAGGGGGCTGGGAAAAACTGTTTTTT	CASSLSEGGWEKLFF
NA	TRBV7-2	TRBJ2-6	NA	TGTGCCAGCAGCTTCCCATCTGGGGCCAACGTCCTGACTTTC	CASSFPSGANVLTF
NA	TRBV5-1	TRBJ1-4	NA	TGCGCCAGCAGCCACAGCTGGCGGGTGGAGGAAAAACTGTTTTTT	CASSHSWRVEEKLFF
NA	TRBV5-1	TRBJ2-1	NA	TGCGCCAGCAGCCCGACGGGGGTCGGGATAAGGGACAATGAGCAGTTCTTC	CASSPTGVGIRDNEQFF
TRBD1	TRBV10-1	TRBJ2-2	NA	TGCGCCAGCAGTGGTCCCGGGACAGCGAACACCGGGGAGCTGTTTTTT	CASSGPGTANTGELFF
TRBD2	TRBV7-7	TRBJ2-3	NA	TGTGCTAGCAGCTTAGGGGTAGCGGGAGTGGATACGCAGTATTTT	CASSLGVAGVDTQYF
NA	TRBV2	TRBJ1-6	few	TGTGCCAGCAGCCGAAGGGGTTTTGATTCACCCCTCCACTTT	CASSRRGFDSPLHF
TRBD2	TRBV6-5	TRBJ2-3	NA	TGTGCCAGCAGTTCCAAGCCGGGACTAAGCACAGATACGCAGTATTTT	CASSSKPGLSTDTQYF
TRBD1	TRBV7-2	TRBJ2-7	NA	TGTGCCAGCAGCTCACAGGGGGCAGCCTACGAGCAGTACTTC	CASSSQGAAYEQYF
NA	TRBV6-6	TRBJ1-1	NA	TGTGCCAGCAGACAGGGATTGAACACTGAAGCTTTCTTT	CASRQGLNTEAFF
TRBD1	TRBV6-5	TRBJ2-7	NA	TGTGCCAGCAGTTACGGGACAGACTACTACGAGCAGTACTTC	CASSYGTDYYEQYF
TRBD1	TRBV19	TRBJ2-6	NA	TGTGCCAGTAGTAGATGGGACAGGGGAGGTTCTGGGGCCAACGTCCTGACTTTC	CASSRWDRGGSGANVLTF
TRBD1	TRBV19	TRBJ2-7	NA	TGTGCCAGTAGTAAGGGACAGGGAACCTACGAGCAGTACTTC	CASSKGQGTYEQYF
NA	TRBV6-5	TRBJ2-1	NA	TGTGCCAGCAGTTACCCCGGCTCCTACAATGAGCAGTTCTTC	CASSYPGSYNEQFF
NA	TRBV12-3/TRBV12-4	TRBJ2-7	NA	TGTGCCAGCAGCTCCCCCTACGAGCAGTACTTC	CASSSPYEQYF